This T cell receptor (beta chain) derives from a study of blood T cell repertoires in COVID-19. V lost 5 bases and J lost 1; bases outside the gene matches: 12. The germline V gene encodes CDR1 SQVTM and CDR2 ANQGSEA. The CDR3 has 16 amino acids. The table came from immunoSEQ multiplex PCR; TCRdb's copy has only in-frame clones and leaves some out. The sample yields more than 40,000 clones, 86% seen once. The chain couples TRBV29-1 to TRBJ2-7; 9 nucleotides match TRBD1. The sequenced sample was PBMCs or T cells enriched from blood (not recorded which). This TCR was recovered from a woman aged 45-65 years who had recovered from COVID-19. The CDR3 bases are TGCAGCGTTAATGGAGGGGACAGGGAGTCTTCCTACGAGCAGTACTTC. Translated, it gives CSVNGGDRESSYEQYF.